The rows below give T cell receptor beta chains drawn from one sample of a study of identical twins. TCRdb recomputed calls from the 5' RACE reads with MiXCR, one row per CDR3 protein. The data contain 1,800,000 or so distinct CDR3 sequences, less than 35% of them singletons. The sequenced sample consisted of cord blood. These receptors were obtained from a newborn girl in good health. Both conserved end residues are trimmed from each CDR3. Rows may omit the clone size; those that give it use once, few, many or a size class.

many,TRBV6-5,TRBJ1-2,ASSYGPADGYT
NA,TRBV29-1,TRBJ2-7,SVYDRDFYNEQY
NA,TRBV12-3/TRBV12-4,TRBJ2-7,ASSLRGGRAYEQY
few,TRBV27,TRBJ2-2,ASSRTGQGYGELF
few,TRBV10-3,TRBJ1-2,AISESGRPYGYT
few,TRBV12-3/TRBV12-4,TRBJ2-7,ASSLSTGFYEQY
NA,TRBV4-1,TRBJ2-1,ASSPQGKNNEQF
few,TRBV19,TRBJ1-1,ASRDPGTEAF
few,TRBV27,TRBJ2-4,ASSTPVGGFGIQY
few,TRBV10-3,TRBJ1-4,AISDEGAREKLF
many,TRBV10-3,TRBJ2-3,AISGGTDTQY
NA,TRBV3-1,TRBJ1-1,ASSLHHGQNTEAF
NA,TRBV27,TRBJ2-7,ASSARFTSDEQY
NA,TRBV10-3,TRBJ2-4,AISEAADRANIQY
NA,TRBV28,TRBJ1-4,ASRQILWEKLF
NA,TRBV3-1,TRBJ2-5,ASSPSGSSQETQY
NA,TRBV11-2,NA,ASSSSGTYKYEQY
NA,TRBV7-2,NA,ASSLDPGLSGQETQY
few,TRBV15,TRBJ1-1,ATSRGPGQLNTEAF
many,TRBV6-2/TRBV6-3,TRBJ2-1,ASSHNPHEQF
NA,TRBV20-1,TRBJ2-7,SARGAGGGITYEQY
NA,TRBV29-1,TRBJ2-3,SVEPRGIGDTQY
many,TRBV15,TRBJ2-3,ATSLRERDTQY
few,TRBV4-1,TRBJ2-1,ASSRLGLAVSYNEQF
NA,TRBV14,TRBJ1-4,ASSQDQDRSNEKPF
few,TRBV4-2,TRBJ2-7,ASSRTGTSETYEQY
many,TRBV7-2,TRBJ1-4,ASSLAGGEKLF
NA,TRBV20-1,TRBJ1-1,SARDQWWGREVVEAF
NA,TRBV20-1,TRBJ1-6,SARSLSSYNSPLH
NA,TRBV29-1,TRBJ2-1,SVVERVYNEQF
NA,TRBV28,TRBJ2-1,ASRRQGDYNEQF